These 13 T cell receptor beta chains were all obtained from the same sample, sequenced in a study of T cell responses to AZD1222 COVID-19 vaccine. This table comes from immunoSEQ multiplex PCR, and its TCRdb copy is limited to in-frame clones, with some not included. The sample includes about 120,000 clones, around 92% of them seen just once. The sample here was peripheral blood, taken 28 days after the second AZD1222 dose. Receptors were obtained from an adult who received the AZD1222 COVID-19 vaccine.

This chain joins TRBV18 and TRBJ2-2; D might be TRBD2 (7 bases). With 0 bases removed from V and 5 bases from J, the gap between germline ends came to 16 bases. The germline V gene encodes CDR1 KGHSH and CDR2 LQKENI. CDR3 length: 17 amino acids. The CDR3 here is CASSPPGGAQGTGELFF. DNA for the CDR3: TGTGCCAGCTCACCACCTGGGGGGGCCCAGGGAACCGGGGAGCTGTTTTTT.

This chain uses TRBV28 with TRBJ1-2, with TRBD1 identical over 7 bases. The V gene's germline CDR1 is MDHEN and CDR2 SYDVKM. The CDR3 has 17 amino acids. The V segment lost 3 bases and the J segment 4 bases; nucleotides outside the gene matches: 14. CDR3 in DNA: TGTGCCAGCAGTTTCGGCCAGGGGGGAAGTTCGGGCTATGGCTACACCTTC. Its translation: CASSFGQGGSSGYGYTF.

This chain connects TRBV7-2 to TRBJ2-4; D perhaps matches TRBD2 (5 bases). V was trimmed by 5 bases and J by 9 bases, leaving 14 bases between them. Germline loops: CDR1 SGHTA, CDR2 FQGNSA. This CDR3 has 13 amino acids. In DNA, the CDR3 is TGTGCCAGCAGCGTTACTAGTTTCGGCATTCAGTACTTC. This gives the protein CASSVTSFGIQYF.

This rearrangement joins TRBV7-9 to TRBJ1-1, with a tentative D call TRBD1 (5 bases). V was clipped by 5 bases and J by 0 bases, with 10 bases between them. CDR3 size: 14 residues. Germline lookup yields CDR1 SEHNR and CDR2 FQNEAQ (reference sequence). CDR3 region: CASSKRDLNTEAFF. Written as DNA, the CDR3 is TGTGCCAGCAGCAAGAGGGACCTGAACACTGAAGCTTTCTTT.

The V gene is TRBV5-5, the J gene TRBJ1-5, with 7 bases fitting TRBD1. CDR1 is SGHKS and CDR2 is YYEKEE in the germline V gene (reference sequence). Unmatched junction bases numbered 0, after V lost 0 bases and J lost 0 bases. The CDR3 spans 15 residues. CDR3 DNA sequence: TGTGCCAGCAGCTTGGCAGGGGGTAGCAATCAGCCCCAGCATTTT. It is translated as CASSLAGGSNQPQHF.

The V gene is TRBV5-5, the J gene TRBJ1-2; D is undetermined. Germline loops: CDR1 SGHKS, CDR2 YYEKEE (reference sequence). The CDR3 totals 14 residues. Deletions cut 1 base from V and 4 bases from J, with 11 bases between. CDR3 DNA: TGTGCCAGCAGCTTGAGGACGGCTTCCTATGGCTACACCTTC. Its translation: CASSLRTASYGYTF.

The rearrangement joins TRBV12-3 or TRBV12-4 to TRBJ1-2; D ambiguous. Deletions cut 6 bases from V and 1 base from J, with 9 bases between. The length of the CDR3 is 13 residues. The CDR3 sequence: CASSTGFNYGYTF. CDR3 DNA: TGTGCCAGCAGCACGGGATTTAACTATGGCTACACCTTC.

The rearrangement joins TRBV6-1 to TRBJ1-6, with D perhaps matching TRBD1 (5 bases). In germline, CDR1 is MNHNS, CDR2 SASEGT. Trimming removed 1 base at V and 10 bases at J, with 17 bases between. This CDR3 spans 16 amino acids. In DNA form, the CDR3 reads TGTGCCAGCAGTGAAGGGTGGGGACTGACGGGGTCACCCCTCCACTTT. This sequence encodes CASSEGWGLTGSPLHF.

The chain combines TRBV29-1 with TRBJ2-7; possibly TRBD1 for D (5 bases). CDR1 is SQVTM, CDR2 ANQGSEA, per germline. The V and J ends lost 4 bases and 0 bases respectively, with 13 bases between them. This CDR3 region has 14 residues. CDR3 DNA sequence: TGCAGCGTTGTAGAGGACATAGGCTCCTACGAGCAGTACTTC. Translating it yields CSVVEDIGSYEQYF.

For the CDR3, the DNA is TGCGCCAGCAGCTTGGAGGCGGGGTTGGATGGCTACACCTTC. This sequence encodes CASSLEAGLDGYTF. The chain employs TRBV5-1 and TRBJ1-2; the D is unclear. CDR3 size: 14 residues. The germline V gene encodes CDR1 SGHRS and CDR2 YFSETQ. V was clipped by 0 bases and J by 6 bases, with 12 bases between them.

The chain couples TRBV4-2 to TRBJ1-2; D is perhaps TRBD1 (6 bases). The CDR3 runs to 15 residues. Per germline, CDR1 LGHNA and CDR2 YNFKEQ. V was clipped by 0 bases and J by 7 bases, with 15 bases between them. Here the CDR3 DNA reads TGTGCCAGCAGCCAAGATCACGGCAGGGGAGGTGGCTACACCTTC. As protein: CASSQDHGRGGGYTF.

The V call is TRBV18, the J call TRBJ1-5; D gene uncertain. Germline V gives CDR1 KGHSH, CDR2 LQKENI. The V gene lost 5 bases and the J gene lost 0 bases, with 17 bases spanning the gap. The CDR3 runs 17 residues. Here the CDR3 DNA reads TGTGCCAGCTCATCCTCACGTAGCGGGGATAGCAATCAGCCCCAGCATTTT. Protein product: CASSSSRSGDSNQPQHF.

This sequence joins TRBV6-1 and TRBJ1-2; D unresolved. There are 14 residues in the CDR3. Trimming stripped 2 bases from V and 5 bases from J, with 12 bases between. Germline lookup yields CDR1 MNHNS and CDR2 SASEGT. CDR3 loop: CASSESEAEYGYTF. The CDR3 coding sequence is TGTGCCAGCAGTGAATCGGAGGCAGAATATGGCTACACCTTC.